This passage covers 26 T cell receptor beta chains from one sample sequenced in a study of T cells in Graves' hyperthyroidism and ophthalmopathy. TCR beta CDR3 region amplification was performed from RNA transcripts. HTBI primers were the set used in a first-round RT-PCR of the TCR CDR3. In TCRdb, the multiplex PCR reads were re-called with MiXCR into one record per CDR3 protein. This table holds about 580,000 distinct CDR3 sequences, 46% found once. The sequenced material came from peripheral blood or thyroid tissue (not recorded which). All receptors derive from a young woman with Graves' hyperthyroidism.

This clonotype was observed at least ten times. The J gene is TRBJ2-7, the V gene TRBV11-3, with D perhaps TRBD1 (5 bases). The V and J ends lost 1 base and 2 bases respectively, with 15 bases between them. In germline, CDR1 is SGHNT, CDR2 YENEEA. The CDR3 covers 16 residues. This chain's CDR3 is CASSLVVGAGPYEQYF. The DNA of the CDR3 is TGTGCCAGCAGCTTAGTGGTTGGGGCAGGACCCTACGAGCAGTACTTC. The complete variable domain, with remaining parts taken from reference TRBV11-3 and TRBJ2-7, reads EAGVVQSPRYKIIEKKQPVAFWCNPISGHNTLYWYLQNLGQGPELLIRYENEEAVDDSQLPKDRFSAERLKGVDSTLKIQPAELGDSAVYLCASSLVVGAGPYEQYFGPGTRLTVT.

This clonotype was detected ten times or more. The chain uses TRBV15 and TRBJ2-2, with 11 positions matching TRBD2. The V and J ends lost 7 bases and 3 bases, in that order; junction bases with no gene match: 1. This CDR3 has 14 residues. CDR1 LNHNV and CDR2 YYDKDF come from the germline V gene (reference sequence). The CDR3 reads CATKLAGDTGELFF. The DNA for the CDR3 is TGTGCCACCAAACTAGCGGGAGACACCGGGGAGCTGTTTTTT.

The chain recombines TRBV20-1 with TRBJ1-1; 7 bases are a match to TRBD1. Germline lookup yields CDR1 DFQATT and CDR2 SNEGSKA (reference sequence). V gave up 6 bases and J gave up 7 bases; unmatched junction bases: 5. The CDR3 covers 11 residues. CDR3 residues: CSASGDSEAFF. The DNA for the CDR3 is TGCAGTGCCAGCGGGGACAGTGAAGCTTTCTTT.

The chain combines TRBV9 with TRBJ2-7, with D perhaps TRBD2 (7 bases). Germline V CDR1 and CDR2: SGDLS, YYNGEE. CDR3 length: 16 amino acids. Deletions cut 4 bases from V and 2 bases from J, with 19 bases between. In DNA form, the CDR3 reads TGTGCCAGCAGCCGTAGGGAGGGGGGGTCGGCCTACGAGCAGTACTTC. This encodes CASSRREGGSAYEQYF.

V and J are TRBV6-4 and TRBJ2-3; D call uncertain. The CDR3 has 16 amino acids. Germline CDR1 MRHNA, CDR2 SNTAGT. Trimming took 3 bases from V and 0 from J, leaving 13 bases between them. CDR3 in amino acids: CASSEKLEISTDTQYF. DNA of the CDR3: TGTGCCAGCAGTGAGAAGCTCGAGATCAGCACAGATACGCAGTATTTT.

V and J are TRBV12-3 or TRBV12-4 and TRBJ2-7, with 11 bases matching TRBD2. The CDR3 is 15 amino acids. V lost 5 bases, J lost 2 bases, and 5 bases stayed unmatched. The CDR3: CASSPHSGRAYEQYF. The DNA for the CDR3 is TGTGCCAGCAGTCCCCATAGCGGGAGGGCCTACGAGCAGTACTTC.

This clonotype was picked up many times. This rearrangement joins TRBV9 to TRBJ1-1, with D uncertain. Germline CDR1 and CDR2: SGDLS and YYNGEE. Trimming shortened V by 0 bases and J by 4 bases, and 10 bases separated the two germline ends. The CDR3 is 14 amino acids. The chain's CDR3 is CASSVVTGPTEAFF. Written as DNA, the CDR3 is TGTGCCAGCAGCGTAGTTACGGGCCCCACTGAAGCTTTCTTT.

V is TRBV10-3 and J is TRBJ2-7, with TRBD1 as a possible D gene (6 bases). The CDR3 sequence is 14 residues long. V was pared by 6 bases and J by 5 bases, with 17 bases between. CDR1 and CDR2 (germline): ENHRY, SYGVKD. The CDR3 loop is CAIRGQRDWDEQYF. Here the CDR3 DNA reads TGTGCCATCAGAGGACAGCGAGATTGGGACGAGCAGTACTTC.

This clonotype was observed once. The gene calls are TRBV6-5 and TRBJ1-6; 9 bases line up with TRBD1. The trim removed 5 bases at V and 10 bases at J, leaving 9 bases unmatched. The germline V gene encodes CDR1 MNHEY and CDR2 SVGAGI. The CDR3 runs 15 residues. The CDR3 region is CASSTDRGINSPLHF. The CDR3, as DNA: TGTGCCAGCAGTACCGACAGGGGGATAAACTCACCCCTCCACTTT.

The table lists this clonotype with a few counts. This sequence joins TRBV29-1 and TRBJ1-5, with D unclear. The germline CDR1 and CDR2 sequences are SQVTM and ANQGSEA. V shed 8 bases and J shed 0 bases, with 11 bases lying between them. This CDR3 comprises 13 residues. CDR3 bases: TGCAGCACCCCGGCAGGTAGCAATCAGCCCCAGCATTTT. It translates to CSTPAGSNQPQHF.

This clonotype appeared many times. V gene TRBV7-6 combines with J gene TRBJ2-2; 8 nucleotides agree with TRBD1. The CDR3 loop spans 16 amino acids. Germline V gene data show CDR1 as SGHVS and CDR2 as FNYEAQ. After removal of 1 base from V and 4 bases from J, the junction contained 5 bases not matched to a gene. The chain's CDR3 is CASSLEQGEVTGELFF. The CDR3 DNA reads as TGTGCCAGCAGCTTAGAACAGGGGGAAGTCACCGGGGAGCTGTTTTTT.

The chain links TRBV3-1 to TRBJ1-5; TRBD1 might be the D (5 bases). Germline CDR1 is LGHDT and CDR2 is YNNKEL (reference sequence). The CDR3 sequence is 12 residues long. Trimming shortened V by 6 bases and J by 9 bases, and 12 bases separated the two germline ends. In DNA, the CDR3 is TGTGCCAGCAGTATGGTTGGGGGGCCCCAGCATTTT. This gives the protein CASSMVGGPQHF.

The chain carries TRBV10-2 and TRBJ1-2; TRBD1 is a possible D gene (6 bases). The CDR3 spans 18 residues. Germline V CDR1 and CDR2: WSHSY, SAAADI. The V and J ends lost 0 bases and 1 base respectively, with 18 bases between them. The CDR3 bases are TGCGCCAGCAGTGAGTCAAGGTCGACAGGAACAAGTAACTATGGCTACACCTTC. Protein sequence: CASSESRSTGTSNYGYTF.

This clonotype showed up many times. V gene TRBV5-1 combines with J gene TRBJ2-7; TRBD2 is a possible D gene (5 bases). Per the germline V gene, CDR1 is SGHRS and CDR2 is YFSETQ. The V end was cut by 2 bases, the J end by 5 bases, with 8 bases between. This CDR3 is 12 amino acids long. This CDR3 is CASSFQEDEQYF. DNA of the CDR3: TGCGCCAGCAGCTTTCAGGAGGACGAGCAGTACTTC.

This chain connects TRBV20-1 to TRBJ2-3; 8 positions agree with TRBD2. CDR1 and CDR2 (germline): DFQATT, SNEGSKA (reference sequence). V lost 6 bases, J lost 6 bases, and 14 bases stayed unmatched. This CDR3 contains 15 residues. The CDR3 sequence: CSAESTSGGGDTQYF. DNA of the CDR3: TGCAGTGCCGAGTCCACTAGCGGAGGAGGGGATACGCAGTATTTT.

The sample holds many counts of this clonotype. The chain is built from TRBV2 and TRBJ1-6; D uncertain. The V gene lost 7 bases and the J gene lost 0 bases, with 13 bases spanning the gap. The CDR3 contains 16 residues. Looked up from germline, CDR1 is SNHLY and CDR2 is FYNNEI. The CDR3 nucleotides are TGTGCCAGCACCGCGGACGGGAGCTCCTATAATTCACCCCTCCACTTT. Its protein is CASTADGSSYNSPLHF.

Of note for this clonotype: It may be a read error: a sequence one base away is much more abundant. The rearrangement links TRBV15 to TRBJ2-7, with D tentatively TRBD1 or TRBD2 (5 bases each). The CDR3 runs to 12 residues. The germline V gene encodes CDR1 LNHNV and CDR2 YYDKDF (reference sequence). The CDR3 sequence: CVTSRGTVEQYF. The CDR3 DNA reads TGTGTCACCAGCAGAGGGACGGTCGAGCAGTACTTC.

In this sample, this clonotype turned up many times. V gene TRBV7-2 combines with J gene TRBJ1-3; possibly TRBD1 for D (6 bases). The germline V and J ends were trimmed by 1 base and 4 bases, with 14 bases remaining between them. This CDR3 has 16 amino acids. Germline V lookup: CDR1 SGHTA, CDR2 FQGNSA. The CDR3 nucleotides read TGTGCCAGCAGCTTAGTGGCGGGGGCCTCCGGAAACACCATATATTTT. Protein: CASSLVAGASGNTIYF.

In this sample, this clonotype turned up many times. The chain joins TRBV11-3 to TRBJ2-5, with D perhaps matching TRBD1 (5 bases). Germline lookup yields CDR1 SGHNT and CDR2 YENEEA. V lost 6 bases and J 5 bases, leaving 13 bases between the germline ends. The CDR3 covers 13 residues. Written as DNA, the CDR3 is TGTGCCAGCAGTGGTTACAGGAAGGAGACCCAGTACTTC. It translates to CASSGYRKETQYF.

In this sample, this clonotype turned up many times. The CDR3 reads CASSSLRQPVPGEAFF. In DNA, the CDR3 is TGTGCCAGCAGCTCTCTACGCCAACCGGTCCCCGGGGAAGCTTTCTTT. This sequence joins TRBV11-3 and TRBJ1-1; the D is unclear. The CDR3 has 16 amino acids. Germline lookup yields CDR1 SGHNT and CDR2 YENEEA. The V gene lost 4 bases and the J gene lost 8 bases, with 23 bases spanning the gap.

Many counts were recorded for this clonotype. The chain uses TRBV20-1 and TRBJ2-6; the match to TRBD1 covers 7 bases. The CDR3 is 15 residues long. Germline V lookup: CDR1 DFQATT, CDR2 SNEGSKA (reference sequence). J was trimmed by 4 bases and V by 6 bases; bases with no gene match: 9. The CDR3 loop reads CSAKDRSLGANVLTF. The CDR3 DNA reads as TGCAGTGCCAAGGACAGGTCCCTCGGGGCCAACGTCCTGACTTTC.

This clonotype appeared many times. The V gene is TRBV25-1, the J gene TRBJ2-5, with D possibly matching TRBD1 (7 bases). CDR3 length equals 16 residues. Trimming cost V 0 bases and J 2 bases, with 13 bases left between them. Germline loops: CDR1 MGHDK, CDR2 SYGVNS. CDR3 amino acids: CASSEYMTGTQETQYF. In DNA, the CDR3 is TGTGCCAGCAGTGAATACATGACAGGGACTCAAGAGACCCAGTACTTC.

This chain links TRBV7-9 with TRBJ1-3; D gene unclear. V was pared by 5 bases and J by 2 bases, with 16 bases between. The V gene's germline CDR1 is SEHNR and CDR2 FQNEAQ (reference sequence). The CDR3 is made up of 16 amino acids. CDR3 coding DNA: TGTGCCAGCAGCCAAGATGTGGGAGGACCTGGAAACACCATATATTTT. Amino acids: CASSQDVGGPGNTIYF.

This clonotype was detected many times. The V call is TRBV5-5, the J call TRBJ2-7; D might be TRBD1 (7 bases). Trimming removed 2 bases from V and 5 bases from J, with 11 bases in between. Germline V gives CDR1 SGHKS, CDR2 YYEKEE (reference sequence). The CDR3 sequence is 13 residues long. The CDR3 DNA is TGTGCCAGCAGCTTCCAGGGGGGCGACGAGCAGTACTTC. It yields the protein CASSFQGGDEQYF. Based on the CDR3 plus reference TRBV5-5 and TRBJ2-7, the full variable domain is DAGVTQSPTHLIKTRGQQVTLRCSPISGHKSVSWYQQVLGQGPQFIFQYYEKEERGRGNFPDRFSARQFPNYSSELNVNALLLGDSALYLCASSFQGGDEQYFGPGTRLTVT.

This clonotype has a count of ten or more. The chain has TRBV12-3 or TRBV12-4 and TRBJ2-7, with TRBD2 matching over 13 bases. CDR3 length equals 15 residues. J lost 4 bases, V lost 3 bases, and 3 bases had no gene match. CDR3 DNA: TGTGCCAGCAGTTTGAAGACTAGCGGGAGGTACGAGCAGTACTTC. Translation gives CASSLKTSGRYEQYF.

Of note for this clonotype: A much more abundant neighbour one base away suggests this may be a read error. CDR3 sequence (DNA): TGTGCCAGCAGCAGGATTGCGGGGGGGCTGTTTTTT. Amino acid sequence: CASSRIAGGLFF. This chain connects TRBV12-3 or TRBV12-4 to TRBJ2-2, with TRBD2 identical over 8 bases. The CDR3 is 12 amino acids.